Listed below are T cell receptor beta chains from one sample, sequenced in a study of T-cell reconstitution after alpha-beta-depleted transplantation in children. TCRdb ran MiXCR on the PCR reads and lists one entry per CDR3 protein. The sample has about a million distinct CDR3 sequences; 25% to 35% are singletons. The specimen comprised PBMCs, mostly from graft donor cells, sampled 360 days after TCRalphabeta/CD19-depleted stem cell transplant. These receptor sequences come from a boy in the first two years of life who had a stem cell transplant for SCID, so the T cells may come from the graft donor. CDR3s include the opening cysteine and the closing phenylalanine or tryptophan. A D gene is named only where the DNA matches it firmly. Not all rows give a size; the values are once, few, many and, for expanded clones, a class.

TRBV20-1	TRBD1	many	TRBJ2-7	TGCAGTGCTAGCTCAGGGGGCGTGAGCTACGAGCAGTACTTC	CSASSGGVSYEQYF
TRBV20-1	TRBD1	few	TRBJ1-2	TGCAGTGCTCTCAGGGGGTTGGGCTACACCTTC	CSALRGLGYTF
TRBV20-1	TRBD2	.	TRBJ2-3	TGCAGTGCTCGCTCGGTCGGCGGGGGGGCGCCAGATACGCAGTATTTT	CSARSVGGGAPDTQYF
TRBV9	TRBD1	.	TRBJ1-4	TGTGCCAGCGGGGTCGACAGGGTGTATGCAACTAATGAAAAACTGTTTTTT	CASGVDRVYATNEKLFF
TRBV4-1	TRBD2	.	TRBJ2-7	TGCGCCAGCAGCCAAACCGCCCAACTAGCGGGAACGTCCTACGAGCAGTACTTC	CASSQTAQLAGTSYEQYF
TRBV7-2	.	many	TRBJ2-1	TGTGCCAGCAGTTTAAGGCAGGGTTACAATGAGCAGTTCTTC	CASSLRQGYNEQFF
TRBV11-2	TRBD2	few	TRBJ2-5	TGTGCCAGCAGCTTAGATCGTAGGAGACTAGCGCTTCAAGAGACCCAGTACTTC	CASSLDRRRLALQETQYF
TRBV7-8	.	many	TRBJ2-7	TGTGCCAGCACTCGACTGATCTCCTACGAGCAGTACTTC	CASTRLISYEQYF
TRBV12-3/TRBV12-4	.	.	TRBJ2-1	TGTGCCAGCAGTTTAGGGGTGGGGTTTAGCGATGAGCAGTTCTTC	CASSLGVGFSDEQFF
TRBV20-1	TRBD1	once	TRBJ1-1	TGCAGTGCTGCTCAGACAGGGAAAAAAGGTGAAGCTTTCTTT	CSAAQTGKKGEAFF
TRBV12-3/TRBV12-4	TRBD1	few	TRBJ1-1	TGTGCCAGCAGTGAAATTGATTGGACAGGGTTGGACACTGAAGCTTTCTTT	CASSEIDWTGLDTEAFF
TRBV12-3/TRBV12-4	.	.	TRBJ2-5	TGTGCCAGCACCTCCGACAGTTCGGAAGAGACCCAGTACTTC	CASTSDSSEETQYF
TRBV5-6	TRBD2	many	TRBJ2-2	TGTGCCAGCAGCTTCCGACTAGCGGGGGGGATGGACACCGGGGAGCTGTTTTTT	CASSFRLAGGMDTGELFF
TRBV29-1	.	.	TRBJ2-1	TGCAGCGGCACCAGGGGGGATGAGCAGTTCTTC	CSGTRGDEQFF
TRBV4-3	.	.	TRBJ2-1	TGCGCCAGCAGCCATTCAAGCTGGGGGGATAACAATGAGCAGTTCTTC	CASSHSSWGDNNEQFF
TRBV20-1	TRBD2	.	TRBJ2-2	TGCAGTGCTAGAGATCCAGCTAGCGGGGGAACCGGGGAGCTGTTTTTT	CSARDPASGGTGELFF
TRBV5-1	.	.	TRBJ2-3	TGCGCCAGCAGCCGACCCCCAGGGGGGAGCACAGATACGCAGTATTTT	CASSRPPGGSTDTQYF
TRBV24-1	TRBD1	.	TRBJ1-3	TGTGCCACCAGTGATCCTAATGACAGGGCCGGAAACACCATATATTTT	CATSDPNDRAGNTIYF
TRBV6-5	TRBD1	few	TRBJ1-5	TGTGCCAGCAGTTTAAAACCACAGGGGCTAGGCAATCAGCCCCAGCATTTT	CASSLKPQGLGNQPQHF
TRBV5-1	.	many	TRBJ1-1	TGCGCCAGCAGCTTGGGGGACACTGAAGCTTTCTTT	CASSLGDTEAFF
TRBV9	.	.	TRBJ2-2	TGTGCCAGCAGCGTAGACCGGGGGACAATGTTTTTT	CASSVDRGTMFF
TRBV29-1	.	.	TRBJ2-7	TGCAGCGTTGAGGGGGGGCTCAACGAGCAGTACTTC	CSVEGGLNEQYF
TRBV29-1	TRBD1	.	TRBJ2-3	TGCAGCGCCCCCGGACAGGGAATGACAGATACGCAGTATTTT	CSAPGQGMTDTQYF
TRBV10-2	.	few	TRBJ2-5	TGCGCCGTCTCCAAGGTCCAAGAGACCCAGTACTTC	CAVSKVQETQYF